This T cell receptor (beta chain) emerged from a study of radiation and T cells in renal cell carcinoma. General study findings and limits: In nephrectomy-only tumors, top 100 clonotypes averaged approximately 40%, versus about 50% irradiated. In blood, top tumor clones expanded by 2 weeks, shrinking by 4. Irradiated tumors held more dominant CDR3 motifs than control tumors.

Comment on this clone: Its target is not known.

Stated treatment: 15 Gy SBRT to primary tumor, nephrectomy 4 weeks later. Clear cell pathology was present in this patient's renal cell carcinoma. Sequenced by immunoSEQ multiplex PCR; TCRdb stores in-frame clones only, minus some. This table holds under 20,000 clones, roughly two thirds found once. V lost 0 bases and J 2 bases, leaving 8 bases between the germline ends. CDR3 length: 16 amino acids. CDR1 is LGHNA and CDR2 is YSLEER in the germline V gene. Source: tumor tissue, taken from a patient whose treatment included radiotherapy and nephrectomy. V is TRBV4-3 and J is TRBJ2-6; D is possibly TRBD2 (5 bases). The receptor was derived from a woman aged 65 to 85 with renal cell carcinoma. CDR3 loop: CASSQEREPGANVLTF. The CDR3 bases are TGCGCCAGCAGCCAAGAGAGGGAACCTGGGGCCAACGTCCTGACTTTC.